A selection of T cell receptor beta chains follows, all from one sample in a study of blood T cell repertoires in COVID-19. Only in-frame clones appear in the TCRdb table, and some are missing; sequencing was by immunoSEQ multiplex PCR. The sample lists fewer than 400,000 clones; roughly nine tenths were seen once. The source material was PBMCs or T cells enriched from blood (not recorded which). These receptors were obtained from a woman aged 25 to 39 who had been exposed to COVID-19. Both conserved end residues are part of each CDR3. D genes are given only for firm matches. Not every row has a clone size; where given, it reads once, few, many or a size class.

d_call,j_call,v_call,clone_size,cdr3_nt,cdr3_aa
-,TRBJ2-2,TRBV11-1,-,TGTGCCAGCAGCCCTGGAGGGGGGGTCGGGGAGCTGTTTTTT,CASSPGGGVGELFF
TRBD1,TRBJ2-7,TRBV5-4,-,TGTGCCAGCAGAGAGGGACAGTGGAGCTACGAGCAGTACTTC,CASREGQWSYEQYF
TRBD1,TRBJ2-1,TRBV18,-,TGTGCCAGCTCACCACAGGGGGCAGGGGAGCAGTTCTTC,CASSPQGAGEQFF
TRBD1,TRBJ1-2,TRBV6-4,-,TGTGCCAGCAAAGTGACAGGGGCTAATGGCTACACCTTC,CASKVTGANGYTF
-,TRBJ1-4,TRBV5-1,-,TGCGCCAGCAGCTCAACCAGGGGAAGCACTAATGAAAAACTGTTTTTT,CASSSTRGSTNEKLFF
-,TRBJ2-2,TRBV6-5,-,TGTGCCAGCAGACCCCCTACGAACACCGGGGAGCTGTTTTTT,CASRPPTNTGELFF
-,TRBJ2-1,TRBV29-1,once,TGCAGCGTTGGAATAGGGGGAAAGGTAGGGGAGCAGTTCTTC,CSVGIGGKVGEQFF
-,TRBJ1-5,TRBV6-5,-,TGTGCCATAGGGAGGGTGGGCAATCAGCCCCAGCATTTT,CAIGRVGNQPQHF
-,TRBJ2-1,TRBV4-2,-,TGTGCCAGCAGCCAAGATACGGCAGGCTACAATGAGCAGTTCTTC,CASSQDTAGYNEQFF
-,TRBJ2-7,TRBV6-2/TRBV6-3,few,TGTGCCAGCAGTTACTTCCTAAAGGCAGGGAACGAGCAGTACTTC,CASSYFLKAGNEQYF
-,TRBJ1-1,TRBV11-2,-,TGTGCCAGCAGCCCCCGGGCGCCGGTAGCGGACACTGAAGCTTTCTTT,CASSPRAPVADTEAFF
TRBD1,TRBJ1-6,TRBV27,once,TGTGCCAGCAGTTTATGGGACAGAAGCGATTCACCCCTCCACTTT,CASSLWDRSDSPLHF
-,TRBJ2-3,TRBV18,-,TGTGCCAGCTCACCCTTGGGGGGGCTGGTAGATACGCAGTATTTT,CASSPLGGLVDTQYF
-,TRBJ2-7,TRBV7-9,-,TGTGCCAGCAGCTTAGGTCAGGGCTACCTGGTGGAGCAGTACTTC,CASSLGQGYLVEQYF
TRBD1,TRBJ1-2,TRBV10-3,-,TGTGCCGCAGGACTGAGACAGGGCACTTCTATTGATGGCTACACCTTC,CAAGLRQGTSIDGYTF
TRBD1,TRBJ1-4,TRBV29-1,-,TGCAGCGGAGGAGACAGGGTTAATGAAAAACTGTTTTTT,CSGGDRVNEKLFF
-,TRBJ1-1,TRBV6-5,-,TGTGCCAGCAGAGCCCTTACTGAAGCTTTCTTT,CASRALTEAFF